This T cell receptor (beta chain) is from a study of blood T cell repertoires in COVID-19. Across the whole study: T cells, B-cell-depleted T cells, or PBMCs provided the cDNA or gDNA that served as material.

The repertoire was sequenced with immunoSEQ multiplex PCR; TCRdb's copy has only in-frame clones and lacks some. The profile shows 270,000 or so clones, about 88% of them singletons. Seattle patient enrollment occurred during active infection, with longitudinal follow-up thereafter. The V gene end was trimmed by 1 base and the J gene end by 5 bases; junction bases not matched to a gene: 7. CDR1 MNHNS and CDR2 SASEGT come from the germline V gene. This CDR3 is built from 15 residues. The sequenced material came from peripheral blood. J is TRBJ1-2 and V is TRBV6-1, with TRBD1 matching over 7 bases. The clonotype was recovered from a human donor with COVID-19, enrolled during active disease. The donor label of this sample is uncertain. The CDR3 sequence: CASSEGQGASYGYTF. The DNA of the CDR3 is TGTGCCAGCAGTGAAGGACAGGGAGCGTCATATGGCTACACCTTC.